This T cell receptor (beta chain) was observed in a study of OX40 agonist ivuxolimab in advanced cancers. V lost 6 bases and J 5 bases, leaving 12 bases between the germline ends. The CDR3 is 14 amino acids. The V gene's germline CDR1 is SGHRS and CDR2 YFSETQ. Data came from immunoSEQ multiplex PCR; TCRdb stores just in-frame clones and leaves some out. The sample consists of about 58,000 clones, over 80% of them appearing once. Study results and caveats: With doses of 0.1 to 3.0 mg/kg, CD4+ and CD8+ blood T cells had undergone clonal expansion by week 6.

About this clone: The antigen is unknown.

This TCR was sampled from an adult with an advanced solid tumor such as melanoma, head and neck, liver or kidney cancer. V is TRBV5-1 and J is TRBJ1-6; no definite D call. The specimen was CD4+ or CD8+ T cells sorted from blood, collected in a trial of the OX40 agonist ivuxolimab. The CDR3 DNA reads TGCGCCAGCAACTACGGACGGCATAATTCACCCCTCCACTTT. It yields the protein CASNYGRHNSPLHF.